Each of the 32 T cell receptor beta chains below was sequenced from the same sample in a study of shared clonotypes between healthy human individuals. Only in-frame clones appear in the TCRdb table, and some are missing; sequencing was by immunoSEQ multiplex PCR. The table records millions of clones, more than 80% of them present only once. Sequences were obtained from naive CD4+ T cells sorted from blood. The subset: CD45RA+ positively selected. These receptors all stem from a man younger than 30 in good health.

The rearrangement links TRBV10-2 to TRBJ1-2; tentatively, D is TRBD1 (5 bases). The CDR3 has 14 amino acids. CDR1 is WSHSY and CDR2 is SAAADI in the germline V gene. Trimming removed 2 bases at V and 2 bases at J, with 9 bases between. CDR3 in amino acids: CASSEIGENYGYTF. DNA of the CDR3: TGCGCCAGCAGTGAGATAGGGGAGAACTATGGCTACACCTTC.

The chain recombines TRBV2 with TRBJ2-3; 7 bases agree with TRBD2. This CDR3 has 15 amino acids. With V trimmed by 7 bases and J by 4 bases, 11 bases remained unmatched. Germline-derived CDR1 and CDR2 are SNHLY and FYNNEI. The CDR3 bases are TGTGCCAGCACCTCATGGGGGGAGGGGCCAGATACGCAGTATTTT. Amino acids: CASTSWGEGPDTQYF.

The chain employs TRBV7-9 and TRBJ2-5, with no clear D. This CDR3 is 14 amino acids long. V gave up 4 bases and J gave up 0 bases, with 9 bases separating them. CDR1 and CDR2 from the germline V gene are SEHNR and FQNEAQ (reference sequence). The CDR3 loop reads CASSSLGYQETQYF. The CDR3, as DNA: TGTGCCAGCAGCTCTTTGGGTTACCAAGAGACCCAGTACTTC.

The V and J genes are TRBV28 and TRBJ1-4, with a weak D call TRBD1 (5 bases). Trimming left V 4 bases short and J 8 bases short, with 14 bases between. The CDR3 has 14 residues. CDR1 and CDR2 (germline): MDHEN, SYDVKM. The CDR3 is CASSSRGTAEKLFF. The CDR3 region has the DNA TGTGCCAGCAGTTCGAGGGGTACAGCCGAAAAACTGTTTTTT.

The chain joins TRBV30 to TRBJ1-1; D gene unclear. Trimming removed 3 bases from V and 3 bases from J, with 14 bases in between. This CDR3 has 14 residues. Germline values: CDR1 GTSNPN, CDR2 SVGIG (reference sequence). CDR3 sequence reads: CAWRYEGWHTEAFF. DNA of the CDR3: TGTGCCTGGAGATACGAGGGCTGGCACACTGAAGCTTTCTTT.

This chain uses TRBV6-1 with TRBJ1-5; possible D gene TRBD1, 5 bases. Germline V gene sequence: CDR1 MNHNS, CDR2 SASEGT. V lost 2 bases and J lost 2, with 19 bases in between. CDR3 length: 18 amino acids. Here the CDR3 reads CASSENNVGTWGNQPQHF. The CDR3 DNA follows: TGTGCCAGCAGTGAAAATAACGTGGGGACGTGGGGCAATCAGCCCCAGCATTTT.

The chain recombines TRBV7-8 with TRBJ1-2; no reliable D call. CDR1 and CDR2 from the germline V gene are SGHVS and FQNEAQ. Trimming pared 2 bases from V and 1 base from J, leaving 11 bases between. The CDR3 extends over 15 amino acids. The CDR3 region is CASSLQPTVNYGYTF. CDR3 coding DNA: TGTGCCAGCAGCTTACAACCCACCGTTAACTATGGCTACACCTTC.

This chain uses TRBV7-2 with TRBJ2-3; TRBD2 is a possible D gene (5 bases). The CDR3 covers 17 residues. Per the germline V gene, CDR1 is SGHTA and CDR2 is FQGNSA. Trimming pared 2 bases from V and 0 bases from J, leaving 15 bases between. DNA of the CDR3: TGTGCCAGCAGCTTACAAGTCGGACGCGGGAGCACAGATACGCAGTATTTT. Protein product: CASSLQVGRGSTDTQYF.

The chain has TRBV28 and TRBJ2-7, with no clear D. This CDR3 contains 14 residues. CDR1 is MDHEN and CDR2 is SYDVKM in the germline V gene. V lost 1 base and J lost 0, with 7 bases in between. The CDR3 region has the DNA TGTGCCAGCAGTTTATCCGTGATCTCCTACGAGCAGTACTTC. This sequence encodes CASSLSVISYEQYF.

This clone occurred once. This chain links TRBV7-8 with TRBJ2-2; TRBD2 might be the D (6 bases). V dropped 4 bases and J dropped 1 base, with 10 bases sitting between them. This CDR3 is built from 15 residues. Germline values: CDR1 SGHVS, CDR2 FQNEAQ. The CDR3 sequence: CASSSGTLNTGELFF. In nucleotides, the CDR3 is TGTGCCAGCAGCTCGGGGACTCTGAACACCGGGGAGCTGTTTTTT.

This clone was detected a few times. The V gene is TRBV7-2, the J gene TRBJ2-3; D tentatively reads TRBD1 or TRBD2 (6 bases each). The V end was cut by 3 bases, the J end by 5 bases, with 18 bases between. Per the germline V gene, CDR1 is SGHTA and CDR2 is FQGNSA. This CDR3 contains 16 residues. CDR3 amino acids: CASSFPAGLGGDTQYF. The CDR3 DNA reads TGTGCCAGCAGCTTTCCGGCGGGATTAGGGGGAGATACGCAGTATTTT.

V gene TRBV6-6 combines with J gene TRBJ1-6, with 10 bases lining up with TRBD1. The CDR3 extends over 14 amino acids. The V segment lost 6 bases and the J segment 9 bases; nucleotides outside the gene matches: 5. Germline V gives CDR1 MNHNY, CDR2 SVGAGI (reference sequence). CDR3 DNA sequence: TGTGCCAGCAGCAAGGGACAGGGGCTTTCACCCCTCCACTTT. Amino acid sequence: CASSKGQGLSPLHF.

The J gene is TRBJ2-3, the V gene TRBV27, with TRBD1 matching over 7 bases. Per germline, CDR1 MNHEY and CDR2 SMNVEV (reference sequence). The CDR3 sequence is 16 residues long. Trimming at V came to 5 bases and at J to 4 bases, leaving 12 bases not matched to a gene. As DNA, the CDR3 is TGTGCCAGCAGTCCGAAGACAGGGCGGCCACCAGATACGCAGTATTTT. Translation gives CASSPKTGRPPDTQYF.

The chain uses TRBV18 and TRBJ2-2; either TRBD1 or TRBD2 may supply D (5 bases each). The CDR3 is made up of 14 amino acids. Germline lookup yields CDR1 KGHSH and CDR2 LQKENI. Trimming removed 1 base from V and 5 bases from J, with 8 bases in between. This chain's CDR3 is CASSPRDGTGELFF. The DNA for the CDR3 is TGTGCCAGCTCACCACGGGACGGAACCGGGGAGCTGTTTTTT.

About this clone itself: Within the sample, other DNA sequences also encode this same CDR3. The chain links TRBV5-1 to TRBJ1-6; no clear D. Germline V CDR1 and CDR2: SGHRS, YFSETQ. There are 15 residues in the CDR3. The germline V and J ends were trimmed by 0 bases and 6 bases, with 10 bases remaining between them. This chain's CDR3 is CASSLEGSGNSPLHF. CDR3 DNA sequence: TGCGCCAGCAGCTTGGAGGGTAGCGGTAATTCACCCCTCCACTTT.

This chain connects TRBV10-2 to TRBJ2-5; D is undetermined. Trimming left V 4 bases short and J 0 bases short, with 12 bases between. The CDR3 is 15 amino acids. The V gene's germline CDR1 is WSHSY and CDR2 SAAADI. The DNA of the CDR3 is TGCGCCAGCAGTGGATCCGAAACCAACCAAGAGACCCAGTACTTC. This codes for CASSGSETNQETQYF.

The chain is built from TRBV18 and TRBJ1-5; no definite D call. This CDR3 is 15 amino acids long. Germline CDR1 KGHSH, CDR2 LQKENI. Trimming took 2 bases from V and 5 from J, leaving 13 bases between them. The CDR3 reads CASSPSVVGHQPQHF. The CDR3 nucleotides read TGTGCCAGCTCACCATCGGTGGTGGGCCATCAGCCCCAGCATTTT.

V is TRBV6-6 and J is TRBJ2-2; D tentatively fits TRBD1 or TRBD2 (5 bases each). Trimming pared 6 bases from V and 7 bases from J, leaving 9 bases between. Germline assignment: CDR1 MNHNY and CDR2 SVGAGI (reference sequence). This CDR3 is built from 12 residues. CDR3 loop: CASSPGLGELFF. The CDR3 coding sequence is TGTGCCAGCAGCCCGGGGCTCGGGGAGCTGTTTTTT.

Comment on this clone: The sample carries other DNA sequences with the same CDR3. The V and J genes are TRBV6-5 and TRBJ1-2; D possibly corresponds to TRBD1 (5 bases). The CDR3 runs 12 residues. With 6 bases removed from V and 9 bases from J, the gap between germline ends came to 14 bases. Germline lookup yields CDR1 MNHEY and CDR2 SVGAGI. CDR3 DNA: TGTGCCAGCAGCTATGCGGGGGGGAGCTACACCTTC. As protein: CASSYAGGSYTF.

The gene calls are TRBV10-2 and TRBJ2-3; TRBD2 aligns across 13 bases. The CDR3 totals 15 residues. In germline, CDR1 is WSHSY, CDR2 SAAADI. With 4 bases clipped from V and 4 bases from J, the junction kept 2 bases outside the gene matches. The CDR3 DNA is TGCGCCAGCAGTGGGGGACTAGCGGGGCCAGATACGCAGTATTTT. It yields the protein CASSGGLAGPDTQYF.

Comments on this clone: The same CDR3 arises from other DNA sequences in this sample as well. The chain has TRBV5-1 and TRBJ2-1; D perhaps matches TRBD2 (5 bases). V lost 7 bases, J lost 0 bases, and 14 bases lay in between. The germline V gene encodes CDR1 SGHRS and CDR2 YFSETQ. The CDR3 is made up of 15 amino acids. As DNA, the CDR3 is TGCGCCAGCTCCCCGGCGGGCGGCTCCTACAATGAGCAGTTCTTC. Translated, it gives CASSPAGGSYNEQFF.

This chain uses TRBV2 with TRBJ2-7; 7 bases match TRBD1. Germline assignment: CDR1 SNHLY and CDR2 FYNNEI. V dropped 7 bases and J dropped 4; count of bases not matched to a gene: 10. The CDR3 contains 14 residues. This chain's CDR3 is CASTEQGTPYEQYF. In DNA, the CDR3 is TGTGCCAGCACCGAACAGGGGACCCCATACGAGCAGTACTTC.

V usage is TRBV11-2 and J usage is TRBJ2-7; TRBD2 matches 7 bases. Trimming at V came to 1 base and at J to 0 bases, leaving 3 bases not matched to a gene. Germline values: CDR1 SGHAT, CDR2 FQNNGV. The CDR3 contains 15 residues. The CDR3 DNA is TGTGCCAGCAGCTTAGTAGCGGGCCGCTCCTACGAGCAGTACTTC. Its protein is CASSLVAGRSYEQYF.

CDR3 in DNA: TGTGCTCGTTGGTGGAATCCATTTACCTACGAGCAGTACTTC. It codes for CARWWNPFTYEQYF. The chain has TRBV19 and TRBJ2-7; no clear D gene. The CDR3 runs to 14 residues. Looked up from germline, CDR1 is LNHDA and CDR2 is SQIVND (reference sequence).

CDR3 in amino acids: CASSKTATSGGSSYNEQFF. In DNA form, the CDR3 reads TGTGCCAGTAGTAAGACAGCTACTAGCGGGGGGAGCTCCTACAATGAGCAGTTCTTC. This chain uses TRBV19 with TRBJ2-1, with 12 nucleotides matching TRBD2. V gave up 4 bases and J gave up 0 bases; unmatched junction bases: 10. The CDR3 covers 19 residues. Germline V CDR1 and CDR2: LNHDA, SQIVND (reference sequence).

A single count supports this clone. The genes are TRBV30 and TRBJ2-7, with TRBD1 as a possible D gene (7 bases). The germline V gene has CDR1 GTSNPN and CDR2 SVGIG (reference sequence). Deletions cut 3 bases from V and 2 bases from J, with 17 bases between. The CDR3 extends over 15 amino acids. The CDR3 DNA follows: TGTGCCTGGAGCGGCTCCCCAGGGGGGACCTACGAGCAGTACTTC. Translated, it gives CAWSGSPGGTYEQYF. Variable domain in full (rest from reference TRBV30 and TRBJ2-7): SQTIHQWPATLVQPVGSPLSLECTVEGTSNPNLYWYRQAAGRGLQLLFYSVGIGQISSEVPQNLSASRPQDRQFILSSKKLLLSDSGFYLCAWSGSPGGTYEQYFGPGTRLTVT.

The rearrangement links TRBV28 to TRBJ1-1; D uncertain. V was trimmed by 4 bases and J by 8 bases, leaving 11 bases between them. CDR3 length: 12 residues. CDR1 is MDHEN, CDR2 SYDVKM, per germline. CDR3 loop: CASSWSLPEAFF. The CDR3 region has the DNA TGTGCCAGCAGTTGGTCCCTCCCCGAAGCTTTCTTT.

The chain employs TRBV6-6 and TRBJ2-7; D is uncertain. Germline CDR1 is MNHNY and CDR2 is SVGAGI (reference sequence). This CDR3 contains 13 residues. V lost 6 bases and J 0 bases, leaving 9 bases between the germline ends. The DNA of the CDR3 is TGTGCCAGCAGGTCCGGGCACTCCTACGAGCAGTACTTC. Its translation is CASRSGHSYEQYF.

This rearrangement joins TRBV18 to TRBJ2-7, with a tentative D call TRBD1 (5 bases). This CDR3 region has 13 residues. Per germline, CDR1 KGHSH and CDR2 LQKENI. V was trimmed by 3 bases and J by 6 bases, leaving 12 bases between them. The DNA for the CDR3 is TGTGCCAGCTCACCCGACAGACAGTCCGAGCAGTACTTC. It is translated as CASSPDRQSEQYF.

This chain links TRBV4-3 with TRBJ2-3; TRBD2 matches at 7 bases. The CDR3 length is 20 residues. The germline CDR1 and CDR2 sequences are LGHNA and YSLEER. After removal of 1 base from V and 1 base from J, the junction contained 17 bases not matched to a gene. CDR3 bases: TGCGCCAGCAGCCAAGCGGGGCTAGCGGCCCTTCTGAGGGGCACAGATACGCAGTATTTT. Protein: CASSQAGLAALLRGTDTQYF.

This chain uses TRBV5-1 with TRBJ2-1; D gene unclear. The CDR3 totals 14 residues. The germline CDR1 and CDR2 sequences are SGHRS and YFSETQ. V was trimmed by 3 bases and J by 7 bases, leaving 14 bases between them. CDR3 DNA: TGCGCCAGCAGCTCAAACGGGCCCCGGAATGAGCAGTTCTTC. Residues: CASSSNGPRNEQFF.

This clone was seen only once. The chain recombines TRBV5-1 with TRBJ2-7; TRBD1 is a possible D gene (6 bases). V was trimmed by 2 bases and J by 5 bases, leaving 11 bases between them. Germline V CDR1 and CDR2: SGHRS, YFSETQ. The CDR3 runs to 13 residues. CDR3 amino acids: CASSFWGPNEQYF. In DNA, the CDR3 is TGCGCCAGCAGCTTCTGGGGGCCGAACGAGCAGTACTTC.